This T cell receptor beta chain was recorded in a study of Tregs in tolerant kidney transplant recipients. Thawed PBMCs were FACS-sorted into unstimulated CD4+CD25+CD127- regulatory T cells, CD4+CD25- non-regulatory cells, CD4 and CD8 cells. Assay: immunoSEQ multiplex PCR; the TCRdb copy retains only in-frame clones and omits some. The sample has 15,000 to 19,000 clones, over 85% seen once. Worth noting for this clone: Its specificity is not known.

This CDR3 spans 17 amino acids. Germline V gene lookup returns CDR1 SGHVS and CDR2 FQNEAQ. Trimming stripped 1 base from V and 1 base from J, with 13 bases between. Whole-study results and caveats: No direct test of biological reproducibility was done here. The small number of patients limits these findings pending further validation. Activated donor B cell expansion appeared to reveal the most relevant donor-specific TCRbeta repertoire.

V gene TRBV7-8 combines with J gene TRBJ2-2; TRBD1 is a possible D gene (5 bases). This TCR derives from a human donor in good health. Sequenced sample: CD8+ T cells from blood. The CDR3 loop reads CASSLVGRLLNTGELFF. The CDR3 coding sequence is TGTGCCAGCAGCTTAGTGGGGCGGCTGCTGAACACCGGGGAGCTGTTTTTT.